This TCR beta chain was recovered during a study of T cell responses to AZD1222 COVID-19 vaccine. Comment on this clone: What it recognizes is unknown.

CDR3 length: 15 amino acids. J lost 4 bases, V lost 5 bases, and 8 bases had no gene match. The germline gives CDR1 KGHSH, CDR2 LQKENI. General observations from the study: The donor cohort was predominantly white British with a female majority, and clonal diversity may have been underestimated. Only six individuals given AZD1222 were seropositive at baseline. Spike-specific TCR breadth and depth were elevated following two AZD1222 doses. CD4 TCRs linked to vaccination spanned spike, dominating at 160-218 and 743-854.

Sequenced by immunoSEQ multiplex PCR; TCRdb stores in-frame clones only, minus some. The sample lists under 150,000 clones; approximately 91% were seen once. Sequences were derived from peripheral blood, sampled 28 days after the second AZD1222 dose. The source of this sequence is an adult who received the AZD1222 COVID-19 vaccine. The chain combines TRBV18 with TRBJ1-5; TRBD1 aligns across 7 bases. The CDR3 nucleotides are TGTGCCAGCTCAACAGGGGAGGTATGGAATCAGCCCCAGCATTTT. This sequence encodes CASSTGEVWNQPQHF.